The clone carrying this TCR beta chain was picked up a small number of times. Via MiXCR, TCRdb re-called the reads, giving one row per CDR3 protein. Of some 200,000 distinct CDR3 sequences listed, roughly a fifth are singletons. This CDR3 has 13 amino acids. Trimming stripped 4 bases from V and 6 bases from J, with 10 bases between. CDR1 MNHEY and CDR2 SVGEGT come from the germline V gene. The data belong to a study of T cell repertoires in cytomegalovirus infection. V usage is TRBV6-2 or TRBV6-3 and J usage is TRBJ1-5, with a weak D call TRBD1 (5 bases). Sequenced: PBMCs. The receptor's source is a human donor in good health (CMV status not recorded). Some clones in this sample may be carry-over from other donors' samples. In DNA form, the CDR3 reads TGTGCCAGCAGTTCAGGGTCCGGTCAGCCCCAGCATTTT. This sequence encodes CASSSGSGQPQHF.